The 13 T cell receptor beta chains reported below all come from one sample, sequenced in a study of T cells in Graves' hyperthyroidism and ophthalmopathy. Researchers amplified the TCR beta CDR3 regions from RNA transcripts. When the TCR CDR3 underwent first-round RT-PCR, the HTBI primer set was used. Via MiXCR, TCRdb re-called the multiplex PCR reads, giving one row per CDR3 protein. This table holds roughly 580,000 distinct CDR3 sequences, 46% found once. The sequencing input was peripheral blood or thyroid tissue (not recorded which). These receptors came from a woman aged 18-29 years with Graves' hyperthyroidism.

The rearrangement joins TRBV10-3 to TRBJ2-5; no clear D gene. The germline CDR1 and CDR2 sequences are ENHRY and SYGVKD. The V end lost 6 bases, the J end lost 4 bases, and 15 bases lay between the germline ends. The CDR3 contains 14 residues. CDR3 protein: CAIRTGFRPETQYF. CDR3 bases: TGTGCCATCAGGACCGGTTTTCGGCCAGAGACCCAGTACTTC.

The CDR3 sequence: CASSQGGTSGEETQYF. CDR3 sequence (DNA): TGTGCCAGCAGCCAAGGCGGGACTAGCGGGGAAGAGACCCAGTACTTC. The chain recombines TRBV7-2 with TRBJ2-5, with 13 bases that match TRBD2. This CDR3 has 16 amino acids. The V gene's germline CDR1 is SGHTA and CDR2 FQGNSA. V lost 5 bases, J lost 3 bases, and 6 bases stayed unmatched. The complete variable domain, with remaining parts taken from reference TRBV7-2 and TRBJ2-5, reads GAGVSQSPSNKVTEKGKDVELRCDPISGHTALYWYRQSLGQGLEFLIYFQGNSAPDKSGLPSDRFSAERTGGSVSTLTIQRTQQEDSAVYLCASSQGGTSGEETQYFGPGTRLLVL.

This chain connects TRBV20-1 to TRBJ2-1, with TRBD2 identical over 9 bases. Per germline, CDR1 DFQATT and CDR2 SNEGSKA (reference sequence). J lost 4 bases, V lost 1 base, and 8 bases had no gene match. CDR3 length: 16 amino acids. The CDR3 DNA reads TGCAGTGCTAGAGTCCAGACTAGCGGAGCTTACAATGAGCAGTTCTTC. Amino acid sequence: CSARVQTSGAYNEQFF.

There are many counts of this clonotype. This rearrangement joins TRBV10-3 to TRBJ1-1; D may be TRBD1 (6 bases). V was pared by 5 bases and J by 8 bases, with 21 bases between. Germline values: CDR1 ENHRY, CDR2 SYGVKD. This CDR3 spans 15 amino acids. CDR3 amino acids: CAISPRGLGRPEAFF. The CDR3 region has the DNA TGTGCCATCAGTCCCAGGGGTCTAGGGCGGCCCGAAGCTTTCTTT.

This clonotype occurred a few times. V and J are TRBV7-2 and TRBJ1-2, with D possibly TRBD1 on 6 matching bases. This CDR3 has 14 amino acids. CDR1 and CDR2 (germline): SGHTA, FQGNSA. With 5 bases removed from V and 6 bases from J, the gap between germline ends came to 16 bases. The CDR3, as DNA: TGTGCCAGCAGCAGGCTTGGAGGGGGAGATGGCTACACCTTC. This sequence encodes CASSRLGGGDGYTF.

The V and J genes are TRBV7-2 and TRBJ2-5, with D tentatively TRBD1 (6 bases). The DNA end lines up better with TRBJ2-7; the J call may be wrong. Germline-derived CDR1 and CDR2 are SGHTA and FQGNSA. This CDR3 has 16 amino acids. DNA of the CDR3: TGTGCCAGCAGCCCCTCCCGACAGGCCAGCTCCTACGAGCAGTACTTC. Amino acids: CASSPSRQASSYEQYF.

This clonotype was counted ten times or more. The rearrangement links TRBV15 to TRBJ1-5, with a weak D call TRBD1 (5 bases). The V end lost 4 bases, the J end lost 1 base, and 11 bases lay between the germline ends. The germline CDR1 and CDR2 sequences are LNHNV and YYDKDF (reference sequence). The CDR3 consists of 15 residues. DNA for the CDR3: TGTGCCACCAGCATAACAGGCGCGAGCAATCAGCCCCAGCATTTT. Amino acids: CATSITGASNQPQHF.

This rearrangement joins TRBV20-1 to TRBJ1-4; 8 bases align to TRBD1. This CDR3 contains 15 residues. CDR1 is DFQATT and CDR2 is SNEGSKA in the germline V gene (reference sequence). V was pared by 4 bases and J by 6 bases, with 10 bases of the junction left unmatched. CDR3 protein: CSANDRGVGYEKLFF. For the CDR3, the DNA is TGCAGTGCTAACGACAGGGGTGTAGGGTATGAAAAACTGTTTTTT.

The chain employs TRBV25-1 and TRBJ2-7; D gene ambiguous. Germline V lookup: CDR1 MGHDK, CDR2 SYGVNS. V was shortened by 6 bases and J by 4 bases, with 10 bases between the two germline ends. This CDR3 has 12 residues. CDR3 nucleotides: TGTGCCAGCAGCTACATACGTTACGAGCAGTACTTC. Translating gives CASSYIRYEQYF.

The chain links TRBV29-1 to TRBJ2-5; TRBD1 matches at 10 bases. In germline, CDR1 is SQVTM, CDR2 ANQGSEA. The trim removed 8 bases at V and 3 bases at J, leaving 12 bases unmatched. The CDR3 has 15 amino acids. The CDR3 reads CSSDRAGTGEETQYF. CDR3 DNA: TGCAGCAGTGATCGGGCCGGGACAGGGGAAGAGACCCAGTACTTC.

The chain couples TRBV2 to TRBJ2-7, with D tentatively TRBD1 (6 bases). This CDR3 spans 11 amino acids. The V end was cut by 7 bases, the J end by 6 bases, with 10 bases between. Germline CDR1 is SNHLY and CDR2 is FYNNEI. The CDR3 region is CASKARGEQYF. The DNA of the CDR3 is TGTGCCAGCAAAGCCAGGGGCGAGCAGTACTTC.

About this clonotype: A read error may be the cause here, since a much bigger clone is one base away. This rearrangement joins TRBV7-6 to TRBJ2-7; D gene uncertain. The CDR3 runs 13 residues. The germline CDR1 and CDR2 sequences are SGHVS and FNYEAQ. Here the CDR3 DNA reads TGTGTCAGCTCTGGTCAGACTTACGGCGAGCAGTACTTC. Amino acids: CVSSGQTYGEQYF.

V gene TRBV6-1 combines with J gene TRBJ2-2; TRBD1 agrees at 9 bases. The germline CDR1 and CDR2 sequences are MNHNS and SASEGT. This CDR3 region has 14 residues. J was trimmed by 7 bases and V by 5 bases; bases with no gene match: 5. The chain's CDR3 is CASSLGTGNGELFF. As DNA, the CDR3 is TGTGCCAGCAGTCTTGGGACAGGGAACGGGGAGCTGTTTTTT.